These T cell receptor beta chains were read from a single sample in a study of blood T cell repertoires in COVID-19. Sequencing used immunoSEQ multiplex PCR; TCRdb keeps in-frame clones, though not all of them. Here the sample spans over 25,000 clones, about 75% being singletons. The specimen was peripheral blood. The receptors here all came from an elderly man with active or convalescent COVID-19. CDR3s include the opening cysteine and the closing phenylalanine or tryptophan. A D gene is named only where the DNA matches it firmly. Clone size is not always given. Where it is, it says once, few, many or a class for expanded clones.

cdr3_aa	cdr3_nt	clone_size	d_call	j_call	v_call
CASSQDLYGGRIGSTGELFF	TGCGCCAGCAGCCAAGATCTTTACGGCGGGAGGATCGGTAGCACCGGGGAGCTGTTTTTT	NA	TRBD2	TRBJ2-2	TRBV4-3
CASSQETSGTSTDTQYF	TGTGCCAGCAGCCAAGAGACTAGCGGGACGAGCACAGATACGCAGTATTTT	NA	TRBD2	TRBJ2-3	TRBV4-2
CASSSPTASGNTIYF	TGTGCCAGCAGCTCTCCGACAGCCTCTGGAAACACCATATATTTT	medium-sized	NA	TRBJ1-3	TRBV7-9
CASKQTLSGNTIYF	TGTGCCAGTAAGCAGACTCTCTCTGGAAACACCATATATTTT	NA	NA	TRBJ1-3	TRBV19
CASSRQGENYGYTF	TGTGCCAGTAGTAGACAGGGAGAAAACTATGGCTACACCTTC	NA	TRBD1	TRBJ1-2	TRBV19
CATSGAGAGNEQFF	TGTGCCACCAGTGGGGCAGGAGCGGGGAATGAGCAGTTCTTC	NA	TRBD2	TRBJ2-1	TRBV24-1
CASANSVRSYNEQFF	TGTGCTAGTGCCAACAGTGTGCGTTCCTACAATGAGCAGTTCTTC	few	NA	TRBJ2-1	TRBV12-5
CASSQQRQPYNEQFF	TGCGCCAGCAGCCAACAGCGGCAGCCATACAATGAGCAGTTCTTC	NA	NA	TRBJ2-1	TRBV4-3
CASSPAGGNYNEQFF	TGTGCCAGCAGCCCAGCGGGGGGAAACTACAATGAGCAGTTCTTC	NA	TRBD2	TRBJ2-1	TRBV7-6
CASSVDPRQGANTEAFF	TGTGCCAGCAGCGTAGACCCAAGACAGGGAGCAAACACTGAAGCTTTCTTT	NA	TRBD1	TRBJ1-1	TRBV9
CASSLARGATDTQYF	TGTGCCAGCAGCTTGGCGCGGGGGGCAACAGATACGCAGTATTTT	NA	TRBD2	TRBJ2-3	TRBV7-2
CASSPRRQGFGQPQHF	TGTGCCAGCAGCCCTAGAAGACAGGGATTCGGACAGCCCCAGCATTTT	once	TRBD1	TRBJ1-5	TRBV27
CASRKPVTGELFF	TGTGCCAGCAGAAAGCCGGTTACCGGGGAGCTGTTTTTT	few	NA	TRBJ2-2	TRBV28
CASSHRDINEKLFF	TGTGCCAGCTCTCACCGGGACATTAATGAAAAACTGTTTTTT	NA	NA	TRBJ1-4	TRBV18
CASSYTGGGVGTEAFF	TGTGCCAGCAGTTACACCGGTGGAGGGGTGGGCACTGAAGCTTTCTTT	NA	NA	TRBJ1-1	TRBV6-5
CASSATGAGEKLFF	TGTGCCAGCAGCGCGACAGGGGCGGGGGAAAAACTGTTTTTT	NA	TRBD1	TRBJ1-4	TRBV2
CASSPRTGGQYTEAFF	TGCGCCAGCAGCCCGAGGACAGGTGGGCAGTACACTGAAGCTTTCTTT	NA	TRBD1	TRBJ1-1	TRBV5-1
CASSQEGGGVRTDTQYF	TGTGCCAGCAGCCAAGAAGGCGGGGGGGTACGGACAGATACGCAGTATTTT	NA	TRBD2	TRBJ2-3	TRBV3-1/TRBV3-2
CASSLVGTQNTEAFF	TGTGCCAGCAGCTTGGTTGGGACACAGAACACTGAAGCTTTCTTT	few	NA	TRBJ1-1	TRBV5-8
CASRVAGASEQFF	TGTGCCAGCAGAGTAGCGGGAGCCTCTGAGCAGTTCTTC	NA	TRBD2	TRBJ2-1	TRBV3-1/TRBV3-2
CASSQDPKRGAYTYEQYF	TGCGCCAGCAGCCAAGATCCTAAGCGGGGGGCTTACACCTACGAGCAGTACTTC	NA	TRBD2	TRBJ2-7	TRBV4-3
CATAGASGTDTQYF	TGTGCCACCGCGGGAGCAAGTGGCACAGATACGCAGTATTTT	once	TRBD2	TRBJ2-3	TRBV6-5
CASSGSSGGIYEQYF	TGTGCCAGCAGTGGCTCTAGCGGGGGAATTTACGAGCAGTACTTC	NA	TRBD2	TRBJ2-7	TRBV2
CASSLWAYSNTGELFF	TGTGCCAGCAGCTTGTGGGCGTATTCGAACACCGGGGAGCTGTTTTTT	NA	NA	TRBJ2-2	TRBV7-2